The sequence of this T cell receptor beta chain was determined in a study of T cells expressing NK-cell markers. Study in general: Each TCR beta repertoire originated in sorted T cells that were CD3+CD56+NKG2C+, CD3+CD56+NKG2C- or CD3+CD56-NKG2C+. With respect to HCMV, most of the eight sequenced donors were seropositive, and one was seronegative. Points from the study as a whole: The leading position in the CD3+CD56-NKG2C+ fraction of a few donors also went to these clonotypes.

The CDR3 is made up of 17 amino acids. CDR1 is MGHRA, CDR2 YSYEKL, per germline. Regarding this clonotype: Its specificity is not known.

TCR beta cDNA was made by 5'RACE template switching with UMIs. TCRdb re-analyzed the 5' RACE reads; it lists each CDR3 protein once, without DNA. Its listing shows roughly 430,000 distinct CDR3 sequences. The chain couples TRBV4-1 to TRBJ1-5; TCRdb proposes TRBD1, but this gene call is untestable without DNA. Sequencing was carried out using blood T cells: a sorted CD56 or NKG2C T cell subset, CD4+ or CD8+ T cells, or bulk PBMC T cells (not recorded which). The TCR comes from a woman between 18 and 70 years old in good health. This chain's CDR3 is CASSQDGAGAGNQPQHF.